This T cell receptor beta chain was observed in a study of OX40 agonist ivuxolimab in advanced cancers. Assay used: immunoSEQ multiplex PCR; TCRdb lists only in-frame clones, some missing. The table records approximately 87,000 clones, more than 75% of them present only once. Trimming pared 7 bases from V and 3 bases from J, leaving 7 bases between. Per the germline V gene, CDR1 is MNHNS and CDR2 is SASEGT. CDR3 length equals 11 residues. This sequence was found in an adult with an advanced solid tumor such as melanoma, head and neck, liver or kidney cancer. The sample was CD4+ or CD8+ T cells sorted from blood, taken in a trial of the OX40 agonist ivuxolimab. The J gene is TRBJ2-7, the V gene TRBV6-1, with D uncertain. The CDR3 is CASTLLYEQYF. DNA of the CDR3: TGTGCCAGCACCCTTCTCTACGAGCAGTACTTC.